Described below is a single T cell receptor beta chain sequence and its context. Its binding antigen is unknown. No qualities accompany the bases; no much larger clone lies one base away. These data are taken from a study of blood T cell repertoires in COVID-19 (dated by TCRdb to 2020 to 2021). Some background on the complete study: Samples covering the acute and convalescent phases of COVID-19 were provided by collaborators in the United States, Italy and Spain. The prospective study material was composed of cDNA or gDNA derived from T cells, B-cell-depleted T cells, or PBMCs. The dataset comprised deeply sampled blood TCRbeta repertoires from subjects exposed to, actively infected with, or recovered from COVID-19. The repertoires were made available in a free public database intended to serve as a resource for research on the immune response to SARS-CoV-2. The samples were drawn from two sources: the first 160 participants of the ongoing ImmuneRACE study, and about 1,300 subjects contributed by 6 global collaborators. The sample metadata nearly always contained a de-identified subject ID, COVID-19 status, age in years and sex. Where available, HLA class I and class II types were obtained from metadata supplied by the sample provider rather than from assay-based typing. General conclusions and limits of the study: The quantity of clinical and demographic metadata differed by source and by participant and was supplied without curation.

Spanning cysteine to phenylalanine, the CDR3 consists of 16 amino acids. This entry keeps only the CDR3 DNA: 48 bases, framed from base 1. The germline V gene (reference sequence) specifies LNHDA as CDR1 and SQIVND as CDR2. Compared with germline, V lacks 7 bases and J lacks 7 bases; bases without a gene match: 15. Each collaborating institution followed its own protocols to collect whole blood in K2EDTA tubes. For TCRbeta analysis, collaborator samples were shipped as frozen whole blood, as isolated PBMCs, or as DNA extracted from either sample type. TCRbeta CDR3 regions were amplified from genomic DNA by means of the immunoSEQ Assay, a bias-controlled multiplex PCR. In the original analysis: The number of nucleated cells in each sample was estimated from the amplification of reference gene primers within the assay. To quantify the absolute abundance of each unique TCRbeta CDR3 rearrangement, sequence reads were collapsed and filtered. Productive Simpson clonality was computed per sample as the square root of Simpson's diversity index over productive rearrangements. TCRdb re-hosts the immuneACCESS table, in-frame sequences only. Its copies lack some clones; in the studies checked, an unresolved V gene accounts for under half of them, and the cause for the rest is not known. The V and J calls and clone size were taken over from that table, and D and trimming were inferred from the DNA. This sample holds over 100,000 clones; roughly 84% were observed only once. 1.3% to 1.5% of the sample is taken by the ten largest.

The receptor comes from a man aged 35-49 years with acute or convalescent COVID-19. Specimen: peripheral blood. The rearranged segments are TRBV19 and TRBJ2-1, with 8 central nucleotides matching TRBD2. The DNA sequence reads TGTGCCAGTAAACCCCAAGGGGCTAGCGGGTGGAATGAGCAGTTCTTC. Translation gives CASKPQGASGWNEQFF.